This T cell receptor beta chain was recorded in a study of T cells in Graves' hyperthyroidism and ophthalmopathy. Findings and limits, study-wide: Most clonotypes expanded in thyroid above 0.001 were likewise present in blood.

RNA transcripts provided the source from which TCR beta CDR3 regions were amplified. Primed by the HTBI set, a first-round RT-PCR was run on the TCR CDR3. MiXCR, run by TCRdb on the multiplex PCR reads, gives a single entry per CDR3 protein. The sample holds around 300,000 distinct CDR3 sequences, roughly 22% seen once. For this clonotype: The antigen remains undetermined.

The sequence was obtained from a man aged 25 to 45 with Graves' ophthalmopathy. The sample was blood.

CDR3: CATRDQPSNYGYTF. CDR3 DNA: TGTGCCACCAGGGACCAGCCGAGTAACTATGGCTACACCTTC. The V gene is TRBV10-3, the J gene TRBJ1-2; possibly TRBD1 for D (5 bases). Trimming left V 10 bases short and J 1 base short, with 16 bases between. CDR1 is ENHRY and CDR2 is SYGVKD in the germline V gene. The CDR3 is made up of 14 amino acids.